A single sample is the source of the 25 T cell receptor beta chains below, sequenced in a study of beta chain features in type 1 diabetes. These receptors' targets are unknown. Investigators reverse transcribed all isolated RNA, so they sequenced expressed TCRB transcripts. Generated by immunoSEQ multiplex PCR, the TCRdb table keeps only in-frame clones and is missing some. This sample has tens of thousands of clones, with around 49% found just once. Study-wide results and limits: Type 1 diabetes patients had moderately but significantly shorter TCRB CDR3s in all four CD4+ subsets.

The sample consisted of central memory CD4+ T cells from blood. These receptors were taken from a man aged 25-45 years with type 1 diabetes.

The V call is TRBV18, the J call TRBJ2-7, with 8 bases lining up with TRBD2. V lost 2 bases, J lost 5 bases, and 5 bases stayed unmatched. The CDR3 totals 14 residues. CDR1 KGHSH and CDR2 LQKENI come from the germline V gene. CDR3 in amino acids: CASSPSSGSNEQYF. CDR3 DNA sequence: TGTGCCAGCTCACCATCAAGCGGGAGCAACGAGCAGTACTTC.

The rearrangement uses TRBV15 and TRBJ1-4; D uncertain. V shed 0 bases and J shed 0 bases, with 5 bases lying between them. Germline V CDR1 and CDR2: LNHNV, YYDKDF (reference sequence). CDR3 length equals 15 residues. For the CDR3, the DNA is TGTGCCACCAGCAGAGAACACACAACTAATGAAAAACTGTTTTTT. Translated, it gives CATSREHTTNEKLFF.

The count of this clone is one. This chain joins TRBV5-5 and TRBJ2-7, with TRBD2 matching 9 bases. The junction had 6 bases not matched to a gene; V was cut back by 4 bases and J by 1 base. Germline values: CDR1 SGHKS, CDR2 YYEKEE (reference sequence). The CDR3 runs to 15 residues. CDR3 region: CASSRSGGPSYEQYF. DNA of the CDR3: TGTGCCAGCAGCCGTAGCGGGGGCCCATCCTACGAGCAGTACTTC.

This clone was recorded a few times. The gene calls are TRBV7-2 and TRBJ2-7, with D possibly matching TRBD1 (5 bases). The CDR3 is 13 amino acids. Trimming shortened V by 1 base and J by 4 bases, and 8 bases separated the two germline ends. The germline V gene has CDR1 SGHTA and CDR2 FQGNSA. CDR3 amino acids: CASSLGGGYEQYF. The CDR3 DNA follows: TGTGCCAGCAGCTTAGGGGGCGGTTACGAGCAGTACTTC.

By share, this clone ranks as medium-sized. The J gene is TRBJ2-3, the V gene TRBV29-1, with D hard to call. CDR3 length equals 13 residues. In germline, CDR1 is SQVTM, CDR2 ANQGSEA. Trimming removed 4 bases from V and 0 bases from J, with 8 bases in between. Here the CDR3 DNA reads TGCAGCGTTGGAGGTCAGAGCACAGATACGCAGTATTTT. Protein product: CSVGGQSTDTQYF.

This clone turned up a few times. This chain links TRBV2 with TRBJ2-7; D remains ambiguous. This CDR3 has 11 residues. Trimming removed 7 bases at V and 2 bases at J, with 6 bases between. CDR1 and CDR2 (germline): SNHLY, FYNNEI. CDR3 loop: CASNSPYEQYF. CDR3 DNA sequence: TGTGCCAGCAACAGCCCCTACGAGCAGTACTTC.

The chain couples TRBV10-2 to TRBJ2-2; D might be TRBD1 (5 bases). V gave up 8 bases and J gave up 6 bases, with 13 bases separating them. The CDR3 has 13 amino acids. Germline loops: CDR1 WSHSY, CDR2 SAAADI. The CDR3 sequence is CASPNLGPGELFF. The DNA of the CDR3 is TGCGCCAGCCCTAATCTGGGGCCCGGGGAGCTGTTTTTT.

This clone has just a few counts. The V call is TRBV11-3, the J call TRBJ2-3, with TRBD2 identical over 13 bases. J gave up 2 bases and V 3 bases, and 5 bases lay outside the gene matches. The CDR3 covers 17 residues. Germline CDR1 is SGHNT and CDR2 is YENEEA. In DNA form, the CDR3 reads TGTGCCAGCAGCTTGGGTACTAGCGGGGGGGCCACAGATACGCAGTATTTT. Protein sequence: CASSLGTSGGATDTQYF.

The chain has TRBV7-2 and TRBJ1-1; D is unclear. The CDR3 length is 12 residues. Trimming took off 3 bases at V and 7 bases at J, with 9 bases between the two ends. Per the germline V gene, CDR1 is SGHTA and CDR2 is FQGNSA. CDR3 DNA: TGTGCCAGCAGCTTGAGCCCCCTTGAAGCTTTCTTT. It yields the protein CASSLSPLEAFF.

The chain has TRBV19 and TRBJ1-1, with TRBD1 matching over 8 bases. The CDR3 runs to 13 residues. Germline-derived CDR1 and CDR2 are LNHDA and SQIVND (reference sequence). Trimming took 7 bases from V and 3 from J; bases not matched to a gene: 4. This chain's CDR3 is CASMGTGHTEAFF. The CDR3 DNA is TGTGCCAGTATGGGGACAGGACACACTGAAGCTTTCTTT.

The rearrangement links TRBV28 to TRBJ2-7, with D perhaps TRBD2 (7 bases). The ends were cut back, 2 bases at V and 7 bases at J, with 15 bases in the middle. Germline V gene lookup returns CDR1 MDHEN and CDR2 SYDVKM. The CDR3 runs 14 residues. The CDR3 reads CASSLGGGTLEQYF. As DNA, the CDR3 is TGTGCCAGCAGTTTAGGGGGAGGGACACTTGAGCAGTACTTC.

This chain links TRBV11-3 with TRBJ2-1; the match to TRBD1 covers 10 bases. The trim removed 2 bases at V and 9 bases at J, leaving 10 bases unmatched. Germline V lookup: CDR1 SGHNT, CDR2 YENEEA. The CDR3 has 16 amino acids. This CDR3 reads CASSLRDRGMWGEQFF. The CDR3 nucleotides are TGTGCCAGCAGCTTACGGGACAGGGGTATGTGGGGTGAGCAGTTCTTC.

V and J are TRBV6-1 and TRBJ1-2; D remains unclear. CDR1 is MNHNS, CDR2 SASEGT, per germline. The CDR3 is 11 residues long. V was trimmed by 6 bases and J by 3 bases, leaving 5 bases between them. In nucleotides, the CDR3 is TGTGCCAGCAGCGGGGACTATGGCTACACCTTC. It codes for CASSGDYGYTF.

This clone was seen a handful of times. This rearrangement joins TRBV5-4 to TRBJ1-1; D gene ambiguous. In germline, CDR1 is SGHNT, CDR2 YYREEE (reference sequence). The CDR3 length is 13 residues. The V end was cut by 4 bases, the J end by 0 bases, with 7 bases between. The CDR3 nucleotides read TGTGCCAGCAGCCCCGAGGTGAACACTGAAGCTTTCTTT. Amino acids: CASSPEVNTEAFF.

J is TRBJ2-7 and V is TRBV5-5, with a possible D match to TRBD1 (5 bases). CDR1 SGHKS and CDR2 YYEKEE come from the germline V gene (reference sequence). Trimming took 0 bases from V and 1 from J, leaving 14 bases between them. The length of the CDR3 is 16 residues. CDR3 DNA sequence: TGTGCCAGCAGCTTGGTAGGGGCAGGGCAATCCTACGAGCAGTACTTC. Translated, it gives CASSLVGAGQSYEQYF.

The CDR3, as DNA: TGCGCCAGCAGGCGGCAGGGACACGAAAAACTGTTTTTT. This sequence encodes CASRRQGHEKLFF. The chain has TRBV5-1 and TRBJ1-4, with D possibly matching TRBD1 (6 bases). The CDR3 is 13 amino acids. CDR1 is SGHRS, CDR2 YFSETQ, per germline. V was cut by 5 bases and J by 8 bases, with 13 bases left in between.

This clone was observed a few times. V gene TRBV5-1 combines with J gene TRBJ2-1, with 8 bases identical to TRBD2. The ends lost 0 bases at V and 5 bases at J; junction bases unmatched: 4. The CDR3 length is 15 residues. CDR1 is SGHRS, CDR2 YFSETQ, per germline. In DNA, the CDR3 is TGCGCCAGCAGCTTGGCTAGCGGGTTAGACAATGAGCAGTTCTTC. Its translation: CASSLASGLDNEQFF.

V and J are TRBV2 and TRBJ1-2; TRBD1 matches at 8 bases. The CDR3 contains 13 residues. CDR1 and CDR2 from the germline V gene are SNHLY and FYNNEI. After removal of 10 bases from V and 2 bases from J, the junction contained 6 bases not matched to a gene. DNA of the CDR3: TGTGCCACCGGGGACAGGTCGAACTATGGCTACACCTTC. It codes for CATGDRSNYGYTF.

The chain is built from TRBV27 and TRBJ2-1, with a weak D call TRBD2 (7 bases). The V gene's germline CDR1 is MNHEY and CDR2 SMNVEV (reference sequence). CDR3 length equals 15 residues. V lost 2 bases, J lost 2 bases, and 10 bases lay in between. CDR3 loop: CASSLAGAAYNEQFF. The CDR3 DNA reads TGTGCCAGCAGTTTAGCGGGGGCCGCCTACAATGAGCAGTTCTTC.

This clone turned up a few times. This chain links TRBV5-1 with TRBJ2-7; 10 bases align to TRBD1. The germline CDR1 and CDR2 sequences are SGHRS and YFSETQ. Germline trimming cut 0 bases from V and 6 bases from J; bases unmatched to any gene: 6. The CDR3 spans 15 residues. The CDR3 DNA reads as TGCGCCAGCAGCTTGGCCCGGGACAGGGGTGGCGAGCAGTACTTC. Amino acid sequence: CASSLARDRGGEQYF. The whole variable domain, filled in from reference TRBV5-1 and TRBJ2-7, reads KAGVTQTPRYLIKTRGQQVTLSCSPISGHRSVSWYQQTPGQGLQFLFEYFSETQRNKGNFPGRFSGRQFSNSRSEMNVSTLELGDSALYLCASSLARDRGGEQYFGPGTRLTVT.

This clone was seen just once. V is TRBV5-1 and J is TRBJ2-5, with a possible D match to TRBD2 (5 bases). The CDR3 is 14 residues long. CDR1 is SGHRS and CDR2 is YFSETQ in the germline V gene. Trimming took 0 bases from V and 2 from J, leaving 8 bases between them. CDR3 sequence: CASSLGGLQETQYF. Here the CDR3 DNA reads TGCGCCAGCAGCTTGGGTGGACTTCAAGAGACCCAGTACTTC.

The chain has TRBV7-8 and TRBJ2-1; 16 nucleotides match TRBD2. Per the germline V gene, CDR1 is SGHVS and CDR2 is FQNEAQ. The CDR3 has 16 residues. J gave up 8 bases and V 5 bases, and 6 bases lay outside the gene matches. The CDR3 here is CASSAGLAGGTHEQFF. In DNA form, the CDR3 reads TGTGCCAGCAGCGCGGGACTAGCGGGAGGGACCCATGAGCAGTTCTTC.

This clone has a handful of counts. The chain links TRBV21-1 to TRBJ2-1; the D call of TRBD2 is as the table states it, not checked on the DNA. TRBV21-1 is assigned pseudogene status. The CDR3 length is 15 residues. The CDR3 protein is CASTQALAGGAEQFF. CDR3 coding DNA: TGTGCCAGCACCCAAGCCCTAGCGGGGGGCGCGGAGCAGTTCTTC.

The V and J genes are TRBV29-1 and TRBJ2-2, with D possibly matching TRBD1 (5 bases). V was cut by 6 bases and J by 2 bases, with 10 bases left in between. Germline values: CDR1 SQVTM, CDR2 ANQGSEA. This CDR3 spans 13 amino acids. The CDR3 DNA reads TGCAGCGTACCCGGACACAACACCGGGGAGCTGTTTTTT. Translation: CSVPGHNTGELFF.

The chain couples TRBV2 to TRBJ1-2; a weak D match, TRBD1 (6 bases). Germline CDR1 SNHLY, CDR2 FYNNEI. V was trimmed by 4 bases and J by 0 bases, leaving 12 bases between them. The CDR3 is 15 residues long. The DNA for the CDR3 is TGTGCCAGCAGTGCTAGACAGGTCTCTAACTATGGCTACACCTTC. This gives the protein CASSARQVSNYGYTF.